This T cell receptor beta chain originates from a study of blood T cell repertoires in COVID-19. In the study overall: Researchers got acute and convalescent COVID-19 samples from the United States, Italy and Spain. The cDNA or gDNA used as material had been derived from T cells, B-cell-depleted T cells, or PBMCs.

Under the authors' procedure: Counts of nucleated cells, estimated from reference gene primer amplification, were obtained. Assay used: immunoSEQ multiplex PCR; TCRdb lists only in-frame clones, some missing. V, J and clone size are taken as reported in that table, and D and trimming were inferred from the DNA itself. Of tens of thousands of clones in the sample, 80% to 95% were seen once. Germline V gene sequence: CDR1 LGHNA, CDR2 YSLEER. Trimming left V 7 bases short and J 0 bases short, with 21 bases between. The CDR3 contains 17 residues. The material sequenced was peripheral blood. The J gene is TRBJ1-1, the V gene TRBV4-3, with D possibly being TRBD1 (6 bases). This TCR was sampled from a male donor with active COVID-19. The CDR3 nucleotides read TGCGCCAGCAAACGATTTCGGACAGAAAGAATGAACACTGAAGCTTTCTTT. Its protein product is CASKRFRTERMNTEAFF.